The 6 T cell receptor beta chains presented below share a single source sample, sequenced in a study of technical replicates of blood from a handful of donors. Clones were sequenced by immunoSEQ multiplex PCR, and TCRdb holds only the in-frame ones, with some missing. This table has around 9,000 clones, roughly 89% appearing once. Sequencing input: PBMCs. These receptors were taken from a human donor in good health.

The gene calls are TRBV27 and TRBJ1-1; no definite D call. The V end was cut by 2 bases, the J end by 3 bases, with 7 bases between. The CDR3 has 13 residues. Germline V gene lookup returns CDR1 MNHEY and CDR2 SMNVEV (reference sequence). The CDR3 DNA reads TGTGCCAGCAGTTTACTACGGGACACTGAAGCTTTCTTT. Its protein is CASSLLRDTEAFF.

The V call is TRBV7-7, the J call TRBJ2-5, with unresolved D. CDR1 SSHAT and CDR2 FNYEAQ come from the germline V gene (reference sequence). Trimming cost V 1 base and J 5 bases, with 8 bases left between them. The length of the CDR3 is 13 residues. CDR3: CASSLGPSETQYF. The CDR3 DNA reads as TGTGCCAGCAGCTTAGGGCCCTCTGAGACCCAGTACTTC.

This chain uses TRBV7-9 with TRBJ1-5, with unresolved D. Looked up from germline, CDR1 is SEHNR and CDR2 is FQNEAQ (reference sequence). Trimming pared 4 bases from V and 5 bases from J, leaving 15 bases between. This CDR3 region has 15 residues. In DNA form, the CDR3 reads TGTGCCAGCAGCTCAGAGGGTGGGAGGTATCAGCCCCAGCATTTT. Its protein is CASSSEGGRYQPQHF.

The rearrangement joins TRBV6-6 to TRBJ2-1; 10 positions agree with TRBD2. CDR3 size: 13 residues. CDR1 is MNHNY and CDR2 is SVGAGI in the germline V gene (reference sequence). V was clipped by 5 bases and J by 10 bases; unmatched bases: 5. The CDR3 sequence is CASSSGRAREQFF. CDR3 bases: TGTGCCAGCAGTAGCGGGAGGGCCAGAGAGCAGTTCTTC.

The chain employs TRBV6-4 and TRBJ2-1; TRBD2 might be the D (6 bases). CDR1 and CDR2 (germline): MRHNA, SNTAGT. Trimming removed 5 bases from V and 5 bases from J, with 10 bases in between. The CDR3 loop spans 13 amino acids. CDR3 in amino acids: CASSSGTHNEQFF. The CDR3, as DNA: TGTGCCAGCAGTTCCGGGACTCACAATGAGCAGTTCTTC.

The CDR3 loop is CASSPGLPGDTGELFF. For the CDR3, the DNA is TGTGCCAGCAGCCCGGGACTGCCCGGGGACACCGGGGAGCTGTTTTTT. V usage is TRBV7-6 and J usage is TRBJ2-2; D might be TRBD2 (6 bases). V was shortened by 5 bases and J by 3 bases, with 16 bases between the two germline ends. This CDR3 is built from 16 residues. Germline V CDR1 and CDR2: SGHVS, FNYEAQ.